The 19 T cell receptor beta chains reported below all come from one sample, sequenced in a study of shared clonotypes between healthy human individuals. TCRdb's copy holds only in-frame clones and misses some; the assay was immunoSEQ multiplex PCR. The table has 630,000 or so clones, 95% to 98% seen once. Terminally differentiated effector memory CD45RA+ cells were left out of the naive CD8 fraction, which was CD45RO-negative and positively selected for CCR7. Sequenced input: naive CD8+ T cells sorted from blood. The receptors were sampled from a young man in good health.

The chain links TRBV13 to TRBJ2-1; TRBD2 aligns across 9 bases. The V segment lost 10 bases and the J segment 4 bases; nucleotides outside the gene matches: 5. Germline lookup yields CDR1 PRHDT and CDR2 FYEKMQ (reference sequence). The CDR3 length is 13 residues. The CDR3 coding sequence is TGTGCCATACCAGCGGGAGGTTACAATGAGCAGTTCTTC. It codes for CAIPAGGYNEQFF.

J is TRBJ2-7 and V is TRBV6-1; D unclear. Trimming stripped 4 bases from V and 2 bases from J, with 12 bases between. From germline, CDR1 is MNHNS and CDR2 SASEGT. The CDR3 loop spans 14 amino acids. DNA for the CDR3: TGTGCCAGCAGTGTAGGGCACCCGACCTACGAGCAGTACTTC. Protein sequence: CASSVGHPTYEQYF.

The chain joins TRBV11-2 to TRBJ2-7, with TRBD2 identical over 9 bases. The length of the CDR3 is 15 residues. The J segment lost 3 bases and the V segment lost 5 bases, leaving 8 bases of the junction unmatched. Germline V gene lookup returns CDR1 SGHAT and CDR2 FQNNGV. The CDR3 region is CASSQTSGGLYEQYF. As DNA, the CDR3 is TGTGCCAGCAGCCAGACTAGCGGAGGTCTCTACGAGCAGTACTTC.

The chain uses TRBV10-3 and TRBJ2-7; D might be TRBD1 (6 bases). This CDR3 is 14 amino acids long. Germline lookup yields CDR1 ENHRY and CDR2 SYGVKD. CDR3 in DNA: TGTGCGGTCACTCGTTCAGGGGCCTCCTACGAGCAGTACTTC. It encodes CAVTRSGASYEQYF.

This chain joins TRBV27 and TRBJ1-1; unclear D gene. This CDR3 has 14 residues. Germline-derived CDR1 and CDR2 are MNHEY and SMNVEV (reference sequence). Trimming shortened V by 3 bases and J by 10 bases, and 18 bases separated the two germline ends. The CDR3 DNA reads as TGTGCCAGCAGTTTTAGTGGGCACGGTTTTATAGCTTTCTTT. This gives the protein CASSFSGHGFIAFF.

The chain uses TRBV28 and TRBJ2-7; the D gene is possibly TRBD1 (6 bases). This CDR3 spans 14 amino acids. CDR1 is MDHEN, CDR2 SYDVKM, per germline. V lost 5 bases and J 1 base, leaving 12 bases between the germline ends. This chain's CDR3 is CASSLTTGSYEQYF. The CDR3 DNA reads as TGTGCCAGCAGTCTTACGACAGGTTCCTACGAGCAGTACTTC. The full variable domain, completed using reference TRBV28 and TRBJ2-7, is DVKVTQSSRYLVKRTGEKVFLECVQDMDHENMFWYRQDPGLGLRLIYFSYDVKMKEKGDIPEGYSVSREKKERFSLILESASTNQTSMYLCASSLTTGSYEQYFGPGTRLTVT.

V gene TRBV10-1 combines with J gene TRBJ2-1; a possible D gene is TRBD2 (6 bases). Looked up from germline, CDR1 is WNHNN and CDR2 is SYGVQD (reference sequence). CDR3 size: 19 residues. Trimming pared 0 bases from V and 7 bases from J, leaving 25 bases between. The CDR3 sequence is CASSESNWDLGERLNEQFF. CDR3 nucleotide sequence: TGCGCCAGCAGTGAGTCGAATTGGGACTTAGGGGAGCGCCTGAATGAGCAGTTCTTC.

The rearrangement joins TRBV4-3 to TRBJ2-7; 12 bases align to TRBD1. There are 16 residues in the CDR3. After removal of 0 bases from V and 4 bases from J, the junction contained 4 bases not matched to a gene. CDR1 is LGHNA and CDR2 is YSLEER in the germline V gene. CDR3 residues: CASSQDTGQGAYEQYF. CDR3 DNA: TGCGCCAGCAGCCAAGATACGGGACAGGGGGCTTACGAGCAGTACTTC.

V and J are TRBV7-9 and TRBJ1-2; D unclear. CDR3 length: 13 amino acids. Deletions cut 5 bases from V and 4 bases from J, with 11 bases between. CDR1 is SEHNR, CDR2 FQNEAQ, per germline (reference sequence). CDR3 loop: CASSELELYGYTF. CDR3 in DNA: TGTGCCAGCAGCGAACTGGAACTCTATGGCTACACCTTC.

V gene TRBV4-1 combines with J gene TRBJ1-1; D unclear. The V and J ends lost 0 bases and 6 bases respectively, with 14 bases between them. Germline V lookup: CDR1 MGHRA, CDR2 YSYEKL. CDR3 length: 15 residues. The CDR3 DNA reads TGCGCCAGCAGCCAAGAGTACAGCTACTATCCTGAAGCTTTCTTT. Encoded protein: CASSQEYSYYPEAFF.

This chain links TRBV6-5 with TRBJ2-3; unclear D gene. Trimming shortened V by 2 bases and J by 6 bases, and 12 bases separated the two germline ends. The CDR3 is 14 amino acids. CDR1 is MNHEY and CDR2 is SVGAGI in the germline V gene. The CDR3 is CASSYGTQADTQYF. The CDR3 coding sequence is TGTGCCAGCAGTTACGGCACTCAAGCGGATACGCAGTATTTT.

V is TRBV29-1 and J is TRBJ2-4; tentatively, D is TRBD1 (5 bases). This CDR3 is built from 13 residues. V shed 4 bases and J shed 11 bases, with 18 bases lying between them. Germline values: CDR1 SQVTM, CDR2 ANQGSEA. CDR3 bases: TGCAGCGTTGTGGGTCCCGAAGGGGCCGTTCAGTACTTC. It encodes CSVVGPEGAVQYF.

The CDR3: CASRPSIPGWREKLFF. CDR3 in DNA: TGTGCCAGCAGACCGTCTATCCCAGGGTGGCGGGAAAAACTGTTTTTT. The chain is built from TRBV5-5 and TRBJ1-4; D is possibly TRBD1 (5 bases). This CDR3 comprises 16 residues. V was shortened by 5 bases and J by 8 bases, with 22 bases between the two germline ends. Germline CDR1 reads SGHKS; CDR2 reads YYEKEE (reference sequence).

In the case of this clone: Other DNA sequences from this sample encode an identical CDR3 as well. The CDR3 spells CASSFGTGTDTQYF. The CDR3 DNA is TGTGCCAGCAGCTTCGGGACAGGGACAGATACGCAGTATTTT. V is TRBV5-4 and J is TRBJ2-3, with 9 bases lining up with TRBD1. Germline V gene lookup returns CDR1 SGHNT and CDR2 YYREEE (reference sequence). CDR3 length: 14 residues. The V and J ends lost 2 bases and 3 bases, in that order; junction bases with no gene match: 1.

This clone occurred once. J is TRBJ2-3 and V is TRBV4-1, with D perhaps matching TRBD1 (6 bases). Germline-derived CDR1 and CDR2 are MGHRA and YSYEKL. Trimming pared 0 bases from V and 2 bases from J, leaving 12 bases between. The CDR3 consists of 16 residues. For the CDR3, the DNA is TGCGCCAGCAGCCAAGAGAGGACAGCACTCACAGATACGCAGTATTTT. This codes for CASSQERTALTDTQYF.

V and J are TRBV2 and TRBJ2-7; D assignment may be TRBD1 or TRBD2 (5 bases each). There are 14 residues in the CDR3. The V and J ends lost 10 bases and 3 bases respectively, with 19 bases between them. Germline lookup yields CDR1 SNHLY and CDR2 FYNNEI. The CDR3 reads CAIMIPGRGYEQYF. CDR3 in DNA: TGTGCCATCATGATCCCGGGACGCGGCTACGAGCAGTACTTC.

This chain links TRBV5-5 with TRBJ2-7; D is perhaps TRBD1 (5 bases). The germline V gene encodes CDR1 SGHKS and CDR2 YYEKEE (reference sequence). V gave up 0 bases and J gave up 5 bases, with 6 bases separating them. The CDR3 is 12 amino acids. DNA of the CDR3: TGTGCCAGCAGCTTGGTGGGGCACGAGCAGTACTTC. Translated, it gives CASSLVGHEQYF. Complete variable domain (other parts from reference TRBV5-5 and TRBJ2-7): DAGVTQSPTHLIKTRGQQVTLRCSPISGHKSVSWYQQVLGQGPQFIFQYYEKEERGRGNFPDRFSARQFPNYSSELNVNALLLGDSALYLCASSLVGHEQYFGPGTRLTVT.

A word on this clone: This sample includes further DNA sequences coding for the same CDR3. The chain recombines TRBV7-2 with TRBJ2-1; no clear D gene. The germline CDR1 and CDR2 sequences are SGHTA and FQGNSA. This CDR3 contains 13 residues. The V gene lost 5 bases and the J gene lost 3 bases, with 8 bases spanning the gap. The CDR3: CASSLTSYNEQFF. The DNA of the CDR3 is TGTGCCAGCAGCCTAACAAGCTACAATGAGCAGTTCTTC.

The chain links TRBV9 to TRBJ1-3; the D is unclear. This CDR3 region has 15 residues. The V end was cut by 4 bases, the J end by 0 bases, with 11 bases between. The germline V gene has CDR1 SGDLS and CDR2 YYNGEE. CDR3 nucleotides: TGTGCCAGCAGCCCAACTAGGTCCTCTGGAAACACCATATATTTT. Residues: CASSPTRSSGNTIYF.